Below, 9 T cell receptor beta chains from the same sample are listed, as sequenced in a study of T cell repertoires in cytomegalovirus infection. One entry per CDR3 protein results from TCRdb running MiXCR on the reads. The sample includes about 300,000 distinct CDR3 sequences, 25% of them seen just once. The sample was PBMCs. Every receptor here comes from a human donor in good health (CMV status not recorded). Some clones in this sample may be carry-over from other donors' samples.

This clonotype was recorded a few times. This chain connects TRBV6-2 or TRBV6-3 to TRBJ2-3, with 9 bases lining up with TRBD2. Germline CDR1 is MNHEY and CDR2 is SVGEGT. The CDR3 is 14 amino acids. Germline trimming cut 6 bases from V and 5 bases from J; bases unmatched to any gene: 6. In nucleotides, the CDR3 is TGTGCCAGCAGGCAAGCGGGGGGCAAAGATACGCAGTATTTT. Its translation is CASRQAGGKDTQYF.

The rearrangement uses TRBV20-1 and TRBJ2-5; D might be TRBD1 (6 bases). V was cut by 3 bases and J by 4 bases, with 15 bases left in between. The CDR3 is 14 amino acids. Germline loops: CDR1 DFQATT, CDR2 SNEGSKA (reference sequence). This CDR3 is CSARDRVGGETQYF. The DNA for the CDR3 is TGCAGTGCTAGGGATCGGGTAGGGGGAGAGACCCAGTACTTC.

The J gene is TRBJ2-6, the V gene TRBV5-1; D gene ambiguous. CDR1 is SGHRS and CDR2 is YFSETQ in the germline V gene. This CDR3 is built from 15 residues. Trimming shortened V by 4 bases and J by 1 base, and 9 bases separated the two germline ends. The CDR3 protein is CASSTAWSGANVLTF. CDR3 bases: TGCGCCAGCAGCACGGCTTGGTCTGGGGCCAACGTCCTGACTTTC. Full variable domain (rest looked up from reference TRBV5-1 and TRBJ2-6): KAGVTQTPRYLIKTRGQQVTLSCSPISGHRSVSWYQQTPGQGLQFLFEYFSETQRNKGNFPGRFSGRQFSNSRSEMNVSTLELGDSALYLCASSTAWSGANVLTFGAGSRLTVL.

This chain connects TRBV5-1 to TRBJ2-7, with D perhaps matching TRBD1 (5 bases). Trimming cost V 1 base and J 5 bases, with 13 bases left between them. CDR1 SGHRS and CDR2 YFSETQ come from the germline V gene. This CDR3 is 14 amino acids long. The CDR3 sequence is CASSLTSKGDEQYF. Written as DNA, the CDR3 is TGCGCCAGCAGCTTGACATCCAAAGGGGACGAGCAGTACTTC.

This clonotype was picked up a small number of times. CDR3 region: CSARVAGGDTQYF. The CDR3 DNA reads TGCAGTGCTAGAGTGGCAGGAGGAGATACGCAGTATTTT. The chain couples TRBV20-1 to TRBJ2-3; D is perhaps TRBD2 (5 bases). V lost 1 base and J lost 5, with 10 bases in between. Germline V gene data show CDR1 as DFQATT and CDR2 as SNEGSKA (reference sequence). CDR3 size: 13 residues.

There are many counts of this clonotype. This rearrangement joins TRBV28 to TRBJ2-7; TRBD2 aligns across 12 bases. Germline V gene sequence: CDR1 MDHEN, CDR2 SYDVKM. The CDR3 is 16 amino acids. J lost 7 bases, V lost 6 bases, and 13 bases had no gene match. The CDR3 DNA follows: TGTGCCAGCAGCCCAGCCCTAGCGGGGGGGCTGGGGGAGCAGTACTTC. It codes for CASSPALAGGLGEQYF.

This clonotype was detected many times. The V and J genes are TRBV11-2 and TRBJ2-1; the D is unclear. The V gene's germline CDR1 is SGHAT and CDR2 FQNNGV. The CDR3 is 14 residues long. V was shortened by 1 base and J by 2 bases, with 6 bases between the two germline ends. The CDR3 here is CASSLVTTYNEQFF. The CDR3, as DNA: TGTGCCAGCAGCTTAGTCACAACCTACAATGAGCAGTTCTTC.

The chain links TRBV19 to TRBJ2-1, with D uncertain. V lost 6 bases to trimming and J lost 2 bases, with 17 bases between them. The CDR3 has 16 residues. CDR1 and CDR2 from the germline V gene are LNHDA and SQIVND (reference sequence). For the CDR3, the DNA is TGTGCCAGTAGCGACGCTGAGGCTTATACCTACAATGAGCAGTTCTTC. The encoded protein is CASSDAEAYTYNEQFF.

This clonotype showed up just a few times. V gene TRBV6-6 combines with J gene TRBJ1-5, with no clear D. The V and J ends lost 3 bases and 4 bases respectively, with 7 bases between them. Looked up from germline, CDR1 is MNHNY and CDR2 is SVGAGI (reference sequence). The length of the CDR3 is 13 residues. CDR3 DNA: TGTGCCAGCAGTTATACAGAGAATCAGCCCCAGCATTTT. This encodes CASSYTENQPQHF.